The 3 T cell receptor beta chains reported below all come from one sample, sequenced in a study of cytomegalovirus exposure and HLA in healthy donors. Primers included in the PCR were 60 Vbeta and 13 Jbeta primers. Sequencing used immunoSEQ multiplex PCR; TCRdb keeps in-frame clones, though not all of them. The sample records 85,000 to 120,000 clones, about 76% being singletons. The material sequenced was PBMCs. Receptors were obtained from a woman aged 45-65 years in good health and CMV-seropositive.

The V gene is TRBV18, the J gene TRBJ2-7, with D possibly being TRBD1 (5 bases). V was shortened by 3 bases and J by 5 bases, with 23 bases between the two germline ends. The germline V gene encodes CDR1 KGHSH and CDR2 LQKENI. The CDR3 loop spans 17 amino acids. The CDR3 nucleotides are TGTGCCAGCTCACCCCCGAGATCAGGGATGGGTCGACACGAGCAGTACTTC. Residues: CASSPPRSGMGRHEQYF. The complete variable domain, with remaining parts taken from reference TRBV18 and TRBJ2-7, reads NAGVMQNPRHLVRRRGQEARLRCSPMKGHSHVYWYRQLPEEGLKFMVYLQKENIIDESGMPKERFSAEFPKEGPSILRIQQVVRGDSAAYFCASSPPRSGMGRHEQYFGPGTRLTVT.

This clone was seen more than once but under ten times. The rearrangement links TRBV5-6 to TRBJ1-3; D not certain. CDR1 and CDR2 from the germline V gene are SGHDT and YYEEEE. The ends were cut back, 1 base at V and 2 bases at J, with 10 bases in the middle. The CDR3 extends over 15 amino acids. The CDR3 DNA is TGTGCCAGCAGCTTGCAACCGGGAGCTGGAAACACCATATATTTT. Translated: CASSLQPGAGNTIYF. Full variable domain (outside the CDR3, taken from reference TRBV5-6 and TRBJ1-3): DAGVTQSPTHLIKTRGQQVTLRCSPKSGHDTVSWYQQALGQGPQFIFQYYEEEERQRGNFPDRFSGHQFPNYSSELNVNALLLGDSALYLCASSLQPGAGNTIYFGEGSWLTVV.

This chain connects TRBV7-9 to TRBJ2-1; the match to TRBD2 covers 9 bases. The CDR3 has 16 residues. V lost 3 bases to trimming and J lost 9 bases; unmatched junction nucleotides: 12. CDR1 is SEHNR and CDR2 is FQNEAQ in the germline V gene (reference sequence). DNA of the CDR3: TGTGCCAGCAGCTTCGGGCGGGGGGGCCTTTTTAGTGAGCAGTTCTTC. It specifies CASSFGRGGLFSEQFF.